The rows below give T cell receptor beta chains drawn from one sample of a study of cytotoxic CD8 clonotypes in ibrutinib-treated CLL. The repertoire was sequenced with immunoSEQ multiplex PCR; TCRdb's copy has only in-frame clones and lacks some. The table has 70,000 to 80,000 clones, over 65% seen once. Sequencing was performed on PBMCs, taken after 24 months of ibrutinib treatment. These receptors were collected from a human donor with chronic lymphocytic leukemia. CDR3s include the opening cysteine and the closing phenylalanine or tryptophan. D genes are given only for firm matches. Clone size is not always given. Where it is, it says once, few, many or a class for expanded clones.

.	TRBV15	.	TRBJ2-3	14	TGTGCCACCAGCAGAGCTCCAACCACAGATACGCAGTATTTT	CATSRAPTTDTQYF
TRBD1	TRBV5-1	few	TRBJ2-7	14	TGCGCCAGCAGCTTGGGAGACAGGGTTACCGAGCAGTACTTC	CASSLGDRVTEQYF
.	TRBV11-2	.	TRBJ2-3	18	TGTGCCAGCAGCTTAGCTTTTCGGGCGAAGGGTTTCCCAGATACGCAGTATTTT	CASSLAFRAKGFPDTQYF
.	TRBV5-1	.	TRBJ2-5	15	TGCGCCAGCAGCTTGGAGGGCGGCCGGGTGGGGACCCAGTACTTC	CASSLEGGRVGTQYF
.	TRBV27	.	TRBJ2-7	15	TGTGCCAGCAGTCGTACTTGGATTGGGACCTACGAGCAGTACTTC	CASSRTWIGTYEQYF
.	TRBV6-1	.	TRBJ2-1	11	TGTGCCAGCAGTGAAGTTGGGGAGCAGTTCTTC	CASSEVGEQFF
.	TRBV28	.	TRBJ2-2	14	TGTGCCAGCGGGGAACATGCGAACACCGGGGAGCTGTTTTTT	CASGEHANTGELFF
TRBD1	TRBV14	.	TRBJ2-7	14	TGTGCCAGCAGCCCCGGGACAGGGATCTACGAGCAGTACTTC	CASSPGTGIYEQYF
.	TRBV10-2	few	TRBJ1-4	13	TGCGCCACCAAGGGTCCCGATCGAGAAAAACTGTTTTTT	CATKGPDREKLFF
.	TRBV28	.	TRBJ2-1	16	TGTGCCAGCAGTTTATCTGGCATACAATCAGACAATGAGCAGTTCTTC	CASSLSGIQSDNEQFF
TRBD2	TRBV7-7	.	TRBJ2-2	18	TGTGCTAGCAGCTTAGTACCTAGCGGAGGACCCAACACCGGGGAGCTGTTTTTT	CASSLVPSGGPNTGELFF
.	TRBV28	.	TRBJ2-2	15	TGTGCCAGCAGAAACGGCCTAGCCGACACCGGGGAGCTGTTTTTT	CASRNGLADTGELFF
.	TRBV6-1	once	TRBJ2-7	13	TGTGCCAGCGGAGGGGATCCCTCCTACGAGCAGTACTTC	CASGGDPSYEQYF
.	TRBV7-9	.	TRBJ2-7	16	TGTGCCAGCAGCGGGGGGTTTCGAGCGGACTCCTACGAGCAGTACTTC	CASSGGFRADSYEQYF
.	TRBV21-1	.	TRBJ1-1	15	TGTGCCAGCAGCAAAGCTGGAGGCGCGAACACTGAAGCTTTCTTT	CASSKAGGANTEAFF
TRBD1	TRBV15	.	TRBJ2-2	18	TGTGCCACCAGCAGCCTCCGGGACAGGTTCTTTGGGACCGGGGAGCTGTTTTTT	CATSSLRDRFFGTGELFF
TRBD1	TRBV6-1	few	TRBJ2-7	15	TGTGCCACCAGTCGAGGACAGGGCAACTCCTACGAGCAGTACTTC	CATSRGQGNSYEQYF
.	TRBV11-2	.	TRBJ1-5	16	TGTGCCAGCAGCAAAGGCGGGGTTGGTAACAATCAGCCCCAGCATTTT	CASSKGGVGNNQPQHF
.	TRBV11-2	.	TRBJ1-2	15	TGTGCCAGCAGCTTAGGAGGTTTTTTGGGCTATGGCTACACCTTC	CASSLGGFLGYGYTF
TRBD2	TRBV27	.	TRBJ2-7	15	TGTGCCAGCAGTTTTAGCGGGAGATTCTCCTACGAGCAGTACTTC	CASSFSGRFSYEQYF
.	TRBV6-1	.	TRBJ2-7	14	TGTGCCAGCAGTGAACAGGGTAGCGACTACGAGCAGTACTTC	CASSEQGSDYEQYF
TRBD2	TRBV29-1	once	TRBJ2-2	14	TGCAGCGGGTCTAGCGGGAGTATCTCCGGGGAGCTGTTTTTT	CSGSSGSISGELFF
TRBD1	TRBV4-1	.	TRBJ2-2	14	TGCGCCAGCAGAAGGGGGCGGTACACCGGGGAGCTGTTTTTT	CASRRGRYTGELFF
.	TRBV6-6	.	TRBJ2-2	13	TGTGCCAGCAGCCCCCGGGGCACCGGGGAGCTGTTTTTT	CASSPRGTGELFF
.	TRBV4-3	.	TRBJ2-5	13	TGCGCCAGCAGCCGAACCGATTTAGAGACCCAGTACTTC	CASSRTDLETQYF
.	TRBV6-1	.	TRBJ1-2	14	TGTGCCAGCAGTGAAACAGGGCCCAACTATGGCTACACCTTC	CASSETGPNYGYTF
.	TRBV5-6	.	TRBJ1-4	16	TGTGCCAGCAGCTTGAGCCCGGCCGCAACTAATGAAAAACTGTTTTTT	CASSLSPAATNEKLFF
.	TRBV19	.	TRBJ1-1	15	TGTGCCAGTAGTTTCCTTGGGGGGCCTGGTACTGAAGCTTTCTTT	CASSFLGGPGTEAFF
TRBD2	TRBV2	.	TRBJ2-2	14	TGTGCCAGCAGTGGGACTAGCGTAGGGGGGGAGCTGTTTTTT	CASSGTSVGGELFF
.	TRBV18	.	TRBJ1-5	16	TGTGCCAGCTCACCAGTTGCAGATTTTAGCAATCAGCCCCAGCATTTT	CASSPVADFSNQPQHF
TRBD1	TRBV6-5	.	TRBJ2-5	15	TGTGCCAGCGGATCGGGACAGGCCACTCAAGAGACCCAGTACTTC	CASGSGQATQETQYF
.	TRBV13	.	TRBJ1-1	14	TGTGCCAGCAGCGAGACTAGGGGGACCACTGAAGCTTTCTTT	CASSETRGTTEAFF
.	TRBV9	.	TRBJ2-5	17	TGTGCCAGCAGCGTAGCGATGGTCACTAACCCACGGTGGACCCAGTACTTC	CASSVAMVTNPRWTQYF
TRBD1	TRBV5-4	once	TRBJ2-3	16	TGTGCCAGCAGCTCCCCGACAGGGGGAGGCACAGATACGCAGTATTTT	CASSSPTGGGTDTQYF
.	TRBV21-1	.	TRBJ2-2	14	TGTGCCAGCACCCCTTACACGAACACCGGGGAGCTGTTTTTT	CASTPYTNTGELFF
.	TRBV2	.	TRBJ1-5	14	TGTGCCAGCAGTGAACGGGGACTCCAACAGCCCCAGCATTTT	CASSERGLQQPQHF
TRBD2	TRBV5-4	few	TRBJ2-1	16	TGTGCCAGCAGGACTAGCCCTACCTTTGGGAGCCATGAGCAGTTCTTC	CASRTSPTFGSHEQFF
TRBD2	TRBV10-1	.	TRBJ2-1	20	TGCGCCAGCAGTGACCGGGGACTAGCGAATTCAAAGGGCTCCTACAATGAGCAGTTCTTC	CASSDRGLANSKGSYNEQFF
.	TRBV28	.	TRBJ2-3	13	TGTGCCAGCTCAGGAGGACCCACAGATACGCAGTATTTT	CASSGGPTDTQYF
.	TRBV5-1	.	TRBJ2-5	15	TGCGCCAGCAGCTTCGCTGGGACGGGCCAAGAGACCCAGTACTTC	CASSFAGTGQETQYF
TRBD2	TRBV5-6	.	TRBJ2-5	15	TGTGCCAGCAGCCCTAGCGGGAGGAAAGGGGAGACCCAGTACTTC	CASSPSGRKGETQYF
TRBD1	TRBV7-9	.	TRBJ2-1	14	TGTGCCAGCAGCAAGGAGACAGGGCCCCAAATCCCGTTCTTC	CASSKETGPQIPFF
TRBD1	TRBV18	.	TRBJ1-2	15	TGTGCCAGCTCGGAAGGGACAGGGTTTGTCTATGGCTACACCTTC	CASSEGTGFVYGYTF